Below are 2 T cell receptor beta chains sequenced from a single sample in a study of cytomegalovirus exposure and HLA in healthy donors. The PCR had 60 Vbeta and 13 Jbeta primers. Repertoires were generated with immunoSEQ multiplex PCR, while TCRdb's copy carries only in-frame clones and drops some. The data hold around 110,000 clones, with about 79% observed a single time. Sequenced: PBMCs. Receptors originate from a man aged 25-40 years in good health and CMV-seropositive.

The V call is TRBV9, the J call TRBJ2-1; D unresolved. Trimming removed 4 bases from V and 6 bases from J, with 11 bases in between. Germline V gene lookup returns CDR1 SGDLS and CDR2 YYNGEE. The CDR3 runs 13 residues. The CDR3, as DNA: TGTGCCAGCAGCTACTCAGGATCCAATGAGCAGTTCTTC. This encodes CASSYSGSNEQFF.

This clone showed up just a few times. The CDR3 DNA reads TGTGCCACCAGCAGGTCCGGAGGGAGCACAGATACGCAGTATTTT. It codes for CATSRSGGSTDTQYF. The chain is built from TRBV15 and TRBJ2-3, with D tentatively TRBD2 (6 bases). With 3 bases removed from V and 0 bases from J, the gap between germline ends came to 10 bases. The germline gives CDR1 LNHNV, CDR2 YYDKDF (reference sequence). CDR3 size: 15 residues.